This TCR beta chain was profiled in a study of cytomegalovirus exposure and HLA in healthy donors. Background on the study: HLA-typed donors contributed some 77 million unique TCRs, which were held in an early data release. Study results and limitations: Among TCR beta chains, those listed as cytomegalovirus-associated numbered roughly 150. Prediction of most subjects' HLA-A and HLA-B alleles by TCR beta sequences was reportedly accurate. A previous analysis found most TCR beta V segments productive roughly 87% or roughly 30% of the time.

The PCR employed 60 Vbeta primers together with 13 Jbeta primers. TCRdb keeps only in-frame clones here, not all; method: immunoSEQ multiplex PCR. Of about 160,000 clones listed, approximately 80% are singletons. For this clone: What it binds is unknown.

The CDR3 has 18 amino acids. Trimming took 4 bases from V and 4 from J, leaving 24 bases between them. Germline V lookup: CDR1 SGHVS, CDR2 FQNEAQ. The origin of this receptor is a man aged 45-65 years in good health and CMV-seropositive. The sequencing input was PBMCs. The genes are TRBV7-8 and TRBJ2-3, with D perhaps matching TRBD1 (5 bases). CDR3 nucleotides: TGTGCCAGCAGCTCCCCCGAGGAGTTAGGGGTGGCGGCAGATACGCAGTATTTT. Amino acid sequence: CASSSPEELGVAADTQYF.